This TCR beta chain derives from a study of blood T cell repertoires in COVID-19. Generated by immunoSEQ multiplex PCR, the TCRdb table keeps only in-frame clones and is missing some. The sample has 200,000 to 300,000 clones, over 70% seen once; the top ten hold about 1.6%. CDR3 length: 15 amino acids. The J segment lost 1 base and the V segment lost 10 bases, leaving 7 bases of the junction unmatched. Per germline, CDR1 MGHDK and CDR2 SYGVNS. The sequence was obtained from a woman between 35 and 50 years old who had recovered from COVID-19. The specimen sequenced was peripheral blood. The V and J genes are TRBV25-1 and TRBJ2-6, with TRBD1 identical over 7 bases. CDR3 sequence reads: CATSEGASGANVLTF. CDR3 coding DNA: TGTGCCACTTCAGAGGGGGCGTCTGGGGCCAACGTCCTGACTTTC. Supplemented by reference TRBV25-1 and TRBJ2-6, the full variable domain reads EADIYQTPRYLVIGTGKKITLECSQTMGHDKMYWYQQDPGMELHLIHYSYGVNSTEKGDLSSESTVSRIRTEHFPLTLESARPSHTSQYLCATSEGASGANVLTFGAGSRLTVL.